Listed here are 3 T cell receptor beta chains from one sample, sequenced in a study of T cell changes during pregnancy in multiple sclerosis. The protocol was immunoSEQ multiplex PCR, while the TCRdb copy is restricted to in-frame clones and leaves out a portion. The sample holds 85,000 to 130,000 clones; about 89% are singletons and the top ten take 1.6%. Material: peripheral blood, obtained before pregnancy. The receptors come from a female donor with multiple sclerosis, enrolled in a pregnancy study.

The table lists this clone with a few counts. The chain employs TRBV4-1 and TRBJ1-1; 8 nucleotides match TRBD1. This CDR3 comprises 13 residues. The V gene end was trimmed by 4 bases and the J gene end by 8 bases; junction bases not matched to a gene: 6. The germline CDR1 and CDR2 sequences are MGHRA and YSYEKL. The CDR3 sequence is CASSRGQGTEAFF. In DNA, the CDR3 is TGCGCCAGCAGCCGCGGACAGGGCACCGAAGCTTTCTTT.

The chain recombines TRBV5-1 with TRBJ1-2; D may be TRBD1 (5 bases). Trimming left V 4 bases short and J 7 bases short, with 14 bases between. The CDR3 contains 13 residues. Germline values: CDR1 SGHRS, CDR2 YFSETQ. CDR3 sequence: CASSNAQGGGYTF. The CDR3 bases are TGCGCCAGCAGCAATGCTCAGGGTGGTGGCTACACCTTC.

The chain combines TRBV6-1 with TRBJ1-6; 7 bases are a match to TRBD1. Germline V gene sequence: CDR1 MNHNS, CDR2 SASEGT. V dropped 8 bases and J dropped 4; count of bases not matched to a gene: 8. This CDR3 comprises 15 residues. The CDR3 bases are TGTGCCAGCCTCCGGGACAGCCGATATAATTCACCCCTCCACTTT. Translation gives CASLRDSRYNSPLHF.